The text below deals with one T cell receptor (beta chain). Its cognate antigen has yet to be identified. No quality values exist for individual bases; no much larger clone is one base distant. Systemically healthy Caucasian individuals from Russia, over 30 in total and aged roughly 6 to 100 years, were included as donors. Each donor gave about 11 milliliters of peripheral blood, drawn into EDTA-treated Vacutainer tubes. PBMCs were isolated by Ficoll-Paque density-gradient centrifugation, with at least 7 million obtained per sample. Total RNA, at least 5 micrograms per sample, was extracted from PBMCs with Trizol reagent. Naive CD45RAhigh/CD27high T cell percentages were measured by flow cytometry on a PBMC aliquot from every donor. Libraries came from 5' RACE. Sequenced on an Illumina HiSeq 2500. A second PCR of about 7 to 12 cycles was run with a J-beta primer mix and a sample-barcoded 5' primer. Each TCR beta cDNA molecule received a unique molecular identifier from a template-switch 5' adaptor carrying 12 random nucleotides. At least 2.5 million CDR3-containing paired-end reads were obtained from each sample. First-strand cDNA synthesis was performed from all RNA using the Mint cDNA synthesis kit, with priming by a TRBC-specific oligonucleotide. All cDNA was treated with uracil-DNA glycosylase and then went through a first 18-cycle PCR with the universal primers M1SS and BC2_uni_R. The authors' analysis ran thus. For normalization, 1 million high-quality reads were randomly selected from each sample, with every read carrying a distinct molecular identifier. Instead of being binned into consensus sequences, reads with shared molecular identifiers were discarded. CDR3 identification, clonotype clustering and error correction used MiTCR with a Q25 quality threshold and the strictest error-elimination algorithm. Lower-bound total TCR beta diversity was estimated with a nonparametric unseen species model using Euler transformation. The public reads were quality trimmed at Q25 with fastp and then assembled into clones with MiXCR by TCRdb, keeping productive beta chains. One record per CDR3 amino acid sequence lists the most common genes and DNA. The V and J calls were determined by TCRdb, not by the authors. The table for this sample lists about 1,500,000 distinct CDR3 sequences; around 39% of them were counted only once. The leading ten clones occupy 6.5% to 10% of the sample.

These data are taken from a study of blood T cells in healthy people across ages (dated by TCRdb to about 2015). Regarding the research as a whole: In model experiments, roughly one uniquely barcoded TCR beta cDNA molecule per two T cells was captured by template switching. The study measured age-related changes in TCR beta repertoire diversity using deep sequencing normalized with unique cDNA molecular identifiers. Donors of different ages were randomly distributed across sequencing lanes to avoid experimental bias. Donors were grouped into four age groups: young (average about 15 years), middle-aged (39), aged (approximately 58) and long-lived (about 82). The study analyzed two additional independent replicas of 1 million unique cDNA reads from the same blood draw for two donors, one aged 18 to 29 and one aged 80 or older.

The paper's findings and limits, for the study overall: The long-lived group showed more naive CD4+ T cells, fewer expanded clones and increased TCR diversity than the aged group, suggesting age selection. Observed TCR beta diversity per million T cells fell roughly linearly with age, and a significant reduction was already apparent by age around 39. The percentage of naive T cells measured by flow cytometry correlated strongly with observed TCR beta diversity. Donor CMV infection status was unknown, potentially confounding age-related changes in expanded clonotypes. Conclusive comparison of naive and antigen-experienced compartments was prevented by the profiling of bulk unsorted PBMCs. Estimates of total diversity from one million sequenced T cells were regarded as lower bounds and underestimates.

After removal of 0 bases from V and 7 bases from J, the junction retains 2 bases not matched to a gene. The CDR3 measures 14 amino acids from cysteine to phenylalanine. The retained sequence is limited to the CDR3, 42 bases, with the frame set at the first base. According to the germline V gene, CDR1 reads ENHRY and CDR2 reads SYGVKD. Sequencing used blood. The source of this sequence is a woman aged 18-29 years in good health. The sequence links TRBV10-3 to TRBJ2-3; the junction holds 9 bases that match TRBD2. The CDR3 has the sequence CAISESGLAHTQYF. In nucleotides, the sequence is TGTGCCATCAGTGAGTCGGGACTAGCTCATACGCAGTATTTT.